The 30 T cell receptor beta chains in this list originate from one sample, sequenced in a study of blood T cell repertoires in COVID-19. Repertoires were generated with immunoSEQ multiplex PCR, while TCRdb's copy carries only in-frame clones and drops some. The table shows under 200,000 clones, with 82% occurring only once. Sequenced: PBMCs or T cells enriched from blood (not recorded which). The receptors shown here come from a woman aged 55-75 years with acute COVID-19.

This chain uses TRBV7-6 with TRBJ1-6, with no clear D. From germline, CDR1 is SGHVS and CDR2 FNYEAQ. Trimming cost V 1 base and J 3 bases, with 13 bases left between them. CDR3 length equals 17 residues. CDR3 amino acids: CASSLGFGSDYNSPLHF. In DNA form, the CDR3 reads TGTGCCAGCAGCTTAGGGTTTGGCAGCGACTATAATTCACCCCTCCACTTT.

J is TRBJ1-3 and V is TRBV10-3; D gene uncertain. CDR1 is ENHRY and CDR2 is SYGVKD in the germline V gene. The CDR3 spans 12 residues. V dropped 6 bases and J dropped 8 bases, with 11 bases sitting between them. CDR3 region: CAIRPQDYTIYF. Here the CDR3 DNA reads TGTGCCATCAGACCCCAGGATTACACCATATATTTT.

The chain joins TRBV28 to TRBJ1-2; perhaps TRBD1 as D (6 bases). The germline V gene has CDR1 MDHEN and CDR2 SYDVKM. This CDR3 comprises 16 residues. Trimming took off 9 bases at V and 0 bases at J, with 20 bases between the two ends. The CDR3 coding sequence is TGTGCCAGTAGCTTCCCTCCGGGACAAACTAACTATGGCTACACCTTC. Its translation is CASSFPPGQTNYGYTF.

The J gene is TRBJ2-3, the V gene TRBV11-3; possible D gene TRBD1, 6 bases. This CDR3 is built from 15 residues. The germline CDR1 and CDR2 sequences are SGHNT and YENEEA. V lost 1 base, J lost 7 bases, and 15 bases lay in between. The CDR3, as DNA: TGTGCCAGCAGCTTAGGGGGGACGGACAGAAATACGCAGTATTTT. Residues: CASSLGGTDRNTQYF.

The rearrangement uses TRBV7-6 and TRBJ1-3, with D maybe TRBD1 (6 bases). The V and J ends lost 4 bases and 4 bases respectively, with 14 bases between them. The CDR3 covers 15 residues. Germline assignment: CDR1 SGHVS and CDR2 FNYEAQ. CDR3 nucleotide sequence: TGTGCCAGCAGCTCTACGACAGGCTTAGGAAACACCATATATTTT. The encoded protein is CASSSTTGLGNTIYF.

J is TRBJ2-2 and V is TRBV5-1, with a possible D match to TRBD1 (5 bases). From germline, CDR1 is SGHRS and CDR2 YFSETQ. V lost 0 bases and J lost 6, with 6 bases in between. The CDR3 contains 13 residues. This CDR3 reads CASSLGGAGELFF. As DNA, the CDR3 is TGCGCCAGCAGCTTGGGGGGCGCCGGGGAGCTGTTTTTT.

The V and J genes are TRBV29-1 and TRBJ1-5; TRBD1 is a possible D gene (5 bases). V was cut by 6 bases and J by 5 bases, with 14 bases left in between. This CDR3 region has 13 residues. Germline V gene data show CDR1 as SQVTM and CDR2 as ANQGSEA. For the CDR3, the DNA is TGCAGCGTGGGCCGAGGAGGGGATCAGCCCCAGCATTTT. Amino acid sequence: CSVGRGGDQPQHF.

The chain employs TRBV28 and TRBJ1-1, with D possibly TRBD1 on 5 matching bases. The V gene lost 7 bases and the J gene lost 0 bases, with 18 bases spanning the gap. The length of the CDR3 is 16 residues. CDR1 and CDR2 from the germline V gene are MDHEN and SYDVKM. The CDR3 protein is CASTRDSPLMNTEAFF. The CDR3 nucleotides are TGTGCCAGCACCCGGGACTCACCTCTCATGAACACTGAAGCTTTCTTT. Using reference TRBV28 and TRBJ1-1 for the parts outside the CDR3, the full variable domain is DVKVTQSSRYLVKRTGEKVFLECVQDMDHENMFWYRQDPGLGLRLIYFSYDVKMKEKGDIPEGYSVSREKKERFSLILESASTNQTSMYLCASTRDSPLMNTEAFFGQGTRLTVV.

The chain is built from TRBV5-1 and TRBJ2-2; 12 bases line up with TRBD2. This CDR3 has 18 residues. CDR1 and CDR2 from the germline V gene are SGHRS and YFSETQ. With 4 bases clipped from V and 3 bases from J, the junction kept 10 bases outside the gene matches. CDR3 in DNA: TGCGCCAGCAGCCCGGGACTAGCGGGTCTTCTGGACACCGGGGAGCTGTTTTTT. Amino acids: CASSPGLAGLLDTGELFF.

This chain links TRBV5-1 with TRBJ2-2; a possible D gene is TRBD2 (5 bases). This CDR3 contains 12 residues. Germline V gene data show CDR1 as SGHRS and CDR2 as YFSETQ. The ends were cut back, 4 bases at V and 13 bases at J, with 14 bases in the middle. The chain's CDR3 is CASSETQRGLFF. CDR3 sequence (DNA): TGCGCCAGCAGCGAGACCCAACGGGGGCTGTTTTTT.

The chain is built from TRBV4-1 and TRBJ2-5, with D maybe TRBD2 (7 bases). Per germline, CDR1 MGHRA and CDR2 YSYEKL. V shed 1 base and J shed 2 bases, with 11 bases lying between them. The CDR3 runs to 15 residues. The DNA for the CDR3 is TGCGCCAGCAGCCAAGTGGGAGGGGGGCAAGAGACCCAGTACTTC. Translating it yields CASSQVGGGQETQYF.

This clone was counted once. The chain links TRBV12-5 to TRBJ2-3, with 7 bases identical to TRBD1. The CDR3 consists of 13 residues. CDR1 and CDR2 (germline): LGHNT, FRNRAP. Losses at the gene ends were 2 bases for V and 12 bases for J; bases not matched to a gene: 8. The CDR3, as DNA: TGTGCTAGTGGTTTGCCAACGCGACAGGGCCAGTATTTT. As protein: CASGLPTRQGQYF.

This clone occurred once. The rearrangement joins TRBV19 to TRBJ1-2, with D perhaps matching TRBD1 (5 bases). V lost 6 bases to trimming and J lost 1 base, with 12 bases between them. The CDR3 extends over 14 amino acids. The germline V gene has CDR1 LNHDA and CDR2 SQIVND (reference sequence). The CDR3 coding sequence is TGTGCCAGTAGGACGGTGGACATTAACTATGGCTACACCTTC. This translates into CASRTVDINYGYTF.

This clone was seen only a few times. The rearrangement joins TRBV7-2 to TRBJ1-2; D is perhaps TRBD1 (6 bases). V gave up 5 bases and J gave up 3 bases, with 19 bases separating them. Germline assignment: CDR1 SGHTA and CDR2 FQGNSA. The CDR3 extends over 16 amino acids. DNA of the CDR3: TGTGCCAGCAGCAACTACGACAGGTTGTACGACTATGGCTACACCTTC. It specifies CASSNYDRLYDYGYTF.

This chain uses TRBV19 with TRBJ1-1; possibly TRBD1 for D (6 bases). Trimming pared 4 bases from V and 0 bases from J, leaving 12 bases between. CDR1 is LNHDA and CDR2 is SQIVND in the germline V gene (reference sequence). The CDR3 loop spans 15 amino acids. In DNA form, the CDR3 reads TGTGCCAGTAGTAAACGTGGGGGCCTGAACACTGAAGCTTTCTTT. Translating gives CASSKRGGLNTEAFF.

The chain joins TRBV2 to TRBJ2-3, with 11 bases lining up with TRBD2. There are 14 residues in the CDR3. With 9 bases clipped from V and 2 bases from J, the junction kept 4 bases outside the gene matches. The germline CDR1 and CDR2 sequences are SNHLY and FYNNEI. The CDR3 protein is CARTSGENTDTQYF. For the CDR3, the DNA is TGTGCCAGGACTAGCGGGGAAAACACAGATACGCAGTATTTT. Drawing the rest from reference TRBV2 and TRBJ2-3, the complete variable domain is EPEVTQTPSHQVTQMGQEVILRCVPISNHLYFYWYRQILGQKVEFLVSFYNNEISEKSEIFDDQFSVERPDGSNFTLKIRSTKLEDSAMYFCARTSGENTDTQYFGPGTRLTVL.

The chain employs TRBV7-2 and TRBJ2-1; 7 nucleotides match TRBD2. Looked up from germline, CDR1 is SGHTA and CDR2 is FQGNSA. The junction had 10 bases not matched to a gene; V was cut back by 1 base and J by 7 bases. The CDR3 is 16 residues long. CDR3 in DNA: TGTGCCAGCAGCTTAGTGGGCGGGGGAGTAGGGAATGAGCAGTTCTTC. It specifies CASSLVGGGVGNEQFF. Together with reference TRBV7-2 and TRBJ2-1, the CDR3 gives the full variable domain: GAGVSQSPSNKVTEKGKDVELRCDPISGHTALYWYRQSLGQGLEFLIYFQGNSAPDKSGLPSDRFSAERTGGSVSTLTIQRTQQEDSAVYLCASSLVGGGVGNEQFFGPGTRLTVL.

The chain couples TRBV12-3 or TRBV12-4 to TRBJ2-3; D is uncertain. CDR3 length: 13 amino acids. Trimming took 9 bases from V and 1 from J, leaving 11 bases between them. CDR3 region: CASTTGGTDTQYF. For the CDR3, the DNA is TGTGCCAGTACCACGGGTGGCACAGATACGCAGTATTTT.

Comments on this clone: Germline and junction disagree at one end, which may indicate a read error. The CDR3 spells CASSERRIGFYF. CDR3 coding DNA: TGTGCCAGCAGTGAGCGGAGGATCGGATTCTACTTC. The rearrangement joins TRBV2 to TRBJ1-2; D is ambiguous. Germline V gene sequence: CDR1 SNHLY, CDR2 FYNNEI. The CDR3 is 12 amino acids. Full variable domain (missing parts from reference TRBV2 and TRBJ1-2): EPEVTQTPSHQVTQMGQEVILRCVPISNHLYFYWYRQILGQKVEFLVSFYNNEISEKSEIFDDQFSVERPDGSNFTLKIRSTKLEDSAMYFCASSERRIGFYFGSGTRLTVV.

The chain carries TRBV7-2 and TRBJ1-6; a weak D match, TRBD1 (5 bases). Trimming took 4 bases from V and 5 from J, leaving 12 bases between them. This CDR3 has 15 amino acids. In germline, CDR1 is SGHTA, CDR2 FQGNSA. The chain's CDR3 is CASSSNLDNNSPLHF. The CDR3, as DNA: TGTGCCAGCAGCTCAAACCTGGACAATAATTCACCCCTCCACTTT.

This chain connects TRBV9 to TRBJ1-2; D gene uncertain. V lost 3 bases, J lost 5 bases, and 11 bases lay in between. In germline, CDR1 is SGDLS, CDR2 YYNGEE. The CDR3 contains 13 residues. CDR3: CASSGQDRYGYTF. The CDR3 coding sequence is TGTGCCAGCAGCGGCCAGGATAGGTATGGCTACACCTTC.

This chain joins TRBV28 and TRBJ2-3; 8 nucleotides align to TRBD2. Germline CDR1 reads MDHEN; CDR2 reads SYDVKM. Trimming took 7 bases from V and 3 from J; bases not matched to a gene: 6. This CDR3 has 14 amino acids. CDR3 sequence (DNA): TGTGCCAGCACCCTCGGCGGGGGGACAGATACGCAGTATTTT. Its translation: CASTLGGGTDTQYF.

V is TRBV20-1 and J is TRBJ1-5, with TRBD1 as a possible D gene (5 bases). The CDR3 contains 14 residues. Per the germline V gene, CDR1 is DFQATT and CDR2 is SNEGSKA (reference sequence). Trimming pared 3 bases from V and 8 bases from J, leaving 17 bases between. CDR3 sequence reads: CSASRTDWGEPQHF. Here the CDR3 DNA reads TGCAGTGCTAGTCGTACGGACTGGGGGGAGCCCCAGCATTTT.

This chain connects TRBV5-4 to TRBJ2-3; D possibly corresponds to TRBD2 (6 bases). V was pared by 1 base and J by 0 bases, with 9 bases between. Per the germline V gene, CDR1 is SGHNT and CDR2 is YYREEE (reference sequence). CDR3 length: 15 amino acids. The CDR3 nucleotides are TGTGCCAGCAGCTTGCGTGCGGGGAGCACAGATACGCAGTATTTT. Translated, it gives CASSLRAGSTDTQYF.

This chain connects TRBV4-2 to TRBJ1-6; D gene ambiguous. Trimming left V 6 bases short and J 8 bases short, with 8 bases between. Germline CDR1 reads LGHNA; CDR2 reads YNFKEQ. CDR3 length: 12 amino acids. The CDR3 sequence: CASSLGDSPLHF. In DNA, the CDR3 is TGTGCCAGCAGTCTCGGAGATTCACCCCTCCACTTT.

V is TRBV7-2 and J is TRBJ2-1; 10 nucleotides agree with TRBD2. Unmatched junction bases numbered 12, after V lost 4 bases and J lost 12 bases. The CDR3 has 15 amino acids. The germline CDR1 and CDR2 sequences are SGHTA and FQGNSA. CDR3 nucleotides: TGTGCCAGCAGCTCTCCGCCAGCTAGCGGGAGCGGGCAGTTCTTC. Translation: CASSSPPASGSGQFF.

In the case of this clone: A much larger clone lies a single base off, so this may be a read error. The sample contains more than one DNA sequence encoding this CDR3. CDR3 nucleotide sequence: TGTGCCAGCAGCCAAGATACGGTGTCCTACAATGAGCAGTTCTTC. Protein sequence: CASSQDTVSYNEQFF. The chain links TRBV3-1 (or the pseudogene TRBV3-2) to TRBJ2-1; D is ambiguous. Deletions cut 0 bases from V and 1 base from J, with 7 bases between. This CDR3 is built from 15 residues. Germline CDR1 is LGHDT and CDR2 is YNNKEL (reference sequence).

The rearrangement uses TRBV24-1 and TRBJ1-5; no clear D gene. The CDR3 runs to 14 residues. Germline V CDR1 and CDR2: KGHDR, SFDVKD. V shed 2 bases and J shed 0 bases, with 4 bases lying between them. As DNA, the CDR3 is TGTGCCACCAGTGATTACTATAGCAATCAGCCCCAGCATTTT. It is translated as CATSDYYSNQPQHF.

The chain is built from TRBV5-1 and TRBJ2-6; TRBD1 matches 8 bases. CDR1 and CDR2 from the germline V gene are SGHRS and YFSETQ. The CDR3 is 15 residues long. V shed 5 bases and J 2 bases; nucleotides not matched to a gene: 3. CDR3: CASRPQGAGANVLTF. The DNA for the CDR3 is TGCGCCAGCAGACCACAGGGGGCTGGGGCCAACGTCCTGACTTTC.

In this sample, this clone turned up once. The chain couples TRBV4-2 to TRBJ2-3, with TRBD2 matching over 7 bases. Germline loops: CDR1 LGHNA, CDR2 YNFKEQ. CDR3 length: 16 amino acids. Trimming cost V 1 base and J 6 bases; bases outside gene matches: 10. This CDR3 is CASSQVEGGPSDTQYF. The CDR3 nucleotides read TGTGCCAGCAGCCAAGTGGAGGGAGGGCCATCTGATACGCAGTATTTT.